These 31 T cell receptor beta chains originate from one sample sequenced in a study of low-dose radiotherapy and immunotherapy resistance in tumors (dated by TCRdb to the early 2020s). First-strand cDNA was synthesized using Superscript III and a set of TRAV- and TRBV-specific primers, so that both TCRalpha and TCRbeta chains were covered. A roughly 18-cycle PCR with Phusion amplified the TCRs, pairing a constant-region primer with the adapter that was attached to the V primers. TCRdb handled the public reads itself, with Q25 trimming in fastp and clone calling in MiXCR, and kept productive beta chains. Every entry covers one CDR3 protein and lists the most common genes and DNA from its rows. In all, the sample holds 12,000 to 15,000 distinct CDR3 sequences, and 49% of those were seen once. About 3.5% of the sample comes from the top ten. Receptors originate from a human donor with advanced metastatic prostate, ovarian, gallbladder or colorectal cancer (not recorded which). This table probably holds off-target reads from a library built for another chain.

This clonotype is deemed medium-sized (0.01 to 0.1%). The rearrangement uses TRBV28 and TRBJ2-3; D may correspond to TRBD1 or TRBD2 (5 bases each). V lost 4 bases to trimming and J lost 0 bases, with 11 bases between them. Germline assignment: CDR1 MDHEN and CDR2 SYDVKM. The length of the CDR3 is 15 residues. The CDR3 region is CASSWDGSSTDTQYF. In DNA, the CDR3 is TGTGCCAGCAGTTGGGACGGATCCAGCACAGATACGCAGTATTTT.

In its sample, this clonotype was seen once. The V call is TRBV6-8, the J call TRBJ1-1; D not resolved. Looked up from germline, CDR1 is MNHGY and CDR2 is SAAAGT. Trimming removed 8 bases from V and 1 base from J, with 14 bases in between. CDR3 size: 14 residues. CDR3 sequence: CASRRGSKNTEAFF. DNA for the CDR3: TGTGCCAGCCGGCGTGGATCAAAGAACACTGAAGCTTTCTTT.

As DNA, the CDR3 is TGTGCCAGCAGCTTCCCCAACAGAACCCGGTCCTACGGGGGCTACACCTTC. This translates into CASSFPNRTRSYGGYTF. The chain joins TRBV7-9 to TRBJ1-2; D unclear. Germline values: CDR1 SEHNR, CDR2 FQNEAQ (reference sequence). Trimming pared 3 bases from V and 8 bases from J, leaving 25 bases between. The CDR3 has 17 amino acids.

A remark on this clonotype: A read error may produce the germline difference seen at one junction end. The chain employs TRBV20-1 and TRBJ2-1; D might be TRBD2 (5 bases). Germline V CDR1 and CDR2: DFQATT, SNEGSKA (reference sequence). This CDR3 region has 14 residues. The CDR3 spells CSARDAGSYNKQFF. DNA of the CDR3: TGCAGTGCTAGAGACGCGGGCTCCTACAATAAGCAGTTCTTC.

This clonotype has only a few counts. This chain uses TRBV19 with TRBJ1-2, with D possibly being TRBD1 (5 bases). Germline values: CDR1 LNHDA, CDR2 SQIVND (reference sequence). CDR3 size: 14 residues. V lost 4 bases, J lost 7 bases, and 16 bases lay in between. The CDR3 here is CASSNLRGSGGYTF. The CDR3 DNA is TGTGCCAGTAGTAACCTCCGGGGCTCAGGTGGCTACACCTTC.

This chain uses TRBV30 with TRBJ2-7; no clear D. Between the trimmed V and J ends, which lost 1 base and 2 bases, there was a span of 9 bases. The CDR3 is 13 residues long. Germline CDR1 GTSNPN, CDR2 SVGIG (reference sequence). In DNA form, the CDR3 reads TGTGCCTGGAGTGCGTCGACGACCTACGAGCAGTACTTC. Encoded protein: CAWSASTTYEQYF.

The J gene is TRBJ2-3, the V gene TRBV5-4; D might be TRBD1 or TRBD2, each matching 6 bases. V dropped 1 base and J dropped 5 bases, with 14 bases sitting between them. Germline-derived CDR1 and CDR2 are SGHNT and YYREEE (reference sequence). This CDR3 is 15 amino acids long. The CDR3 bases are TGTGCCAGCAGCTTGAGCGGAGGGGGTAGAGATACGCAGTATTTT. The encoded protein is CASSLSGGGRDTQYF.

V and J are TRBV6-5 and TRBJ2-7; D gene ambiguous. This CDR3 has 12 residues. Looked up from germline, CDR1 is MNHEY and CDR2 is SVGAGI. V was trimmed by 6 bases and J by 1 base, leaving 7 bases between them. CDR3 nucleotide sequence: TGTGCCAGCAGGGGCGGATCCTACGAGCAGTACTTC. Residues: CASRGGSYEQYF.

This clonotype was found once. The chain couples TRBV3-1 to TRBJ2-3, with D perhaps matching TRBD2 (6 bases). The CDR3 has 15 residues. Trimming pared 1 base from V and 5 bases from J, leaving 13 bases between. CDR1 LGHDT and CDR2 YNNKEL come from the germline V gene (reference sequence). DNA for the CDR3: TGTGCCAGCAGCCAAGGTGGAGGGCGGATAGATACGCAGTATTTT. This translates into CASSQGGGRIDTQYF.

The chain has TRBV7-8 and TRBJ2-1; D perhaps matches TRBD2 (6 bases). The CDR3 length is 14 residues. V was trimmed by 5 bases and J by 9 bases, leaving 17 bases between them. The germline gives CDR1 SGHVS, CDR2 FQNEAQ. CDR3 coding DNA: TGTGCCAGCAGCGCCTGGGGCGGGAATCGTGAGCAGTTCTTC. It translates to CASSAWGGNREQFF.

By sample share, this clonotype is medium-sized. The rearrangement joins TRBV5-6 to TRBJ2-5, with TRBD2 identical over 8 bases. The germline CDR1 and CDR2 sequences are SGHDT and YYEEEE. V was clipped by 0 bases and J by 4 bases; unmatched bases: 2. CDR3 length: 14 residues. The DNA for the CDR3 is TGTGCCAGCAGCTTGGTTCTAGCGGGAGAGACCCAGTACTTC. This codes for CASSLVLAGETQYF.

The chain links TRBV19 to TRBJ1-1; D gene unclear. The V end lost 4 bases, the J end lost 2 bases, and 11 bases lay between the germline ends. CDR1 LNHDA and CDR2 SQIVND come from the germline V gene (reference sequence). CDR3 length: 14 residues. CDR3 residues: CASSKNYQNTEAFF. The DNA of the CDR3 is TGTGCCAGTAGTAAAAATTATCAAAACACTGAAGCTTTCTTT. The full variable domain, its missing parts supplied by reference TRBV19 and TRBJ1-1, is DGGITQSPKYLFRKEGQNVTLSCEQNLNHDAMYWYRQDPGQGLRLIYYSQIVNDFQKGDIAEGYSVSREKKESFPLTVTSAQKNPTAFYLCASSKNYQNTEAFFGQGTRLTVV.

This clonotype was seen a handful of times. The chain links TRBV5-1 to TRBJ2-7; 13 nucleotides agree with TRBD2. Germline-derived CDR1 and CDR2 are SGHRS and YFSETQ. The length of the CDR3 is 17 residues. With V trimmed by 4 bases and J by 3 bases, 10 bases remained unmatched. The CDR3, as DNA: TGCGCCAGCAGCCCCCTCGGACTAGCGGGAGTAAGCTACGAGCAGTACTTC. Translation: CASSPLGLAGVSYEQYF.

V gene TRBV5-4 combines with J gene TRBJ2-1; 7 positions match TRBD2. This CDR3 has 16 amino acids. Germline lookup yields CDR1 SGHNT and CDR2 YYREEE (reference sequence). The V segment lost 4 bases and the J segment 1 base; nucleotides outside the gene matches: 8. The CDR3 nucleotides read TGTGCCAGCAGCCCCGGACTAGTAGGGTCCTACAATGAGCAGTTCTTC. This sequence encodes CASSPGLVGSYNEQFF.

In its sample, this clonotype was seen a few times. The chain combines TRBV12-3 or TRBV12-4 with TRBJ1-5; 10 bases align to TRBD1. With V trimmed by 6 bases and J by 6 bases, 5 bases remained unmatched. The CDR3 consists of 14 residues. DNA of the CDR3: TGTGCCAGCAGCTTGACAGGGGGCGGTCAGCCCCAGCATTTT. Translating gives CASSLTGGGQPQHF.

V and J are TRBV5-4 and TRBJ2-2, with D possibly being TRBD1 or TRBD2 (5 bases each). The CDR3 totals 14 residues. The germline V and J ends were trimmed by 4 bases and 6 bases, with 13 bases remaining between them. Germline CDR1 reads SGHNT; CDR2 reads YYREEE (reference sequence). The CDR3 loop reads CASSNYGTPGELFF. The CDR3 nucleotides are TGTGCCAGCAGCAACTATGGGACGCCCGGGGAGCTGTTTTTT.

In its sample, this clonotype was seen a few times. The chain employs TRBV2 and TRBJ1-4; D uncertain. Germline CDR1 reads SNHLY; CDR2 reads FYNNEI. The CDR3 totals 14 residues. V dropped 5 bases and J dropped 7 bases, with 14 bases sitting between them. The CDR3 nucleotides read TGTGCCAGCAGTAACAGACCCATTGGTGAAAAACTGTTTTTT. Translation: CASSNRPIGEKLFF. Full variable domain (rest looked up from reference TRBV2 and TRBJ1-4): EPEVTQTPSHQVTQMGQEVILRCVPISNHLYFYWYRQILGQKVEFLVSFYNNEISEKSEIFDDQFSVERPDGSNFTLKIRSTKLEDSAMYFCASSNRPIGEKLFFGSGTQLSVL.

This clonotype was seen more than once but under ten times. V gene TRBV5-1 combines with J gene TRBJ2-1, with TRBD2 matching 9 bases. Trimming removed 5 bases from V and 5 bases from J; junction bases left unmatched: 11. The CDR3 spans 16 residues. Germline-derived CDR1 and CDR2 are SGHRS and YFSETQ. In DNA form, the CDR3 reads TGCGCCAGCAGTCCCGCGGCGAGCGGGAGGAACAATGAGCAGTTCTTC. This gives the protein CASSPAASGRNNEQFF.

The rearrangement uses TRBV12-3 or TRBV12-4 and TRBJ1-5; TRBD1 might be the D (6 bases). V lost 3 bases to trimming and J lost 11 bases, with 20 bases between them. This CDR3 contains 15 residues. The CDR3 region is CASSFGGAVKEAQHF. CDR3 nucleotides: TGTGCCAGCAGTTTCGGGGGGGCGGTGAAGGAAGCCCAGCATTTT.

The rearrangement uses TRBV6-2 or TRBV6-3 and TRBJ2-5; weak D call: TRBD2 (6 bases). This CDR3 region has 14 residues. Trimming stripped 2 bases from V and 0 bases from J, with 7 bases between. The germline V gene encodes CDR1 MNHEY and CDR2 SVGEGT. CDR3 region: CASSYRDYQETQYF. The CDR3 DNA follows: TGTGCCAGCAGTTACAGGGACTACCAAGAGACCCAGTACTTC.

This clonotype was found a few times. The chain joins TRBV28 to TRBJ2-2; maybe TRBD1 (5 bases). CDR3 length: 13 residues. V lost 9 bases to trimming and J lost 3 bases, with 11 bases between them. CDR1 and CDR2 (germline): MDHEN, SYDVKM. The CDR3, as DNA: TGTGCCAGTAAGACAGCATACACCGGGGAGCTGTTTTTT. Translating it yields CASKTAYTGELFF.

DNA for the CDR3: TGTGCCAGCAGTGACCCTGGGACAGGGGGCGAAAAACTGTTTTTT. Translated, it gives CASSDPGTGGEKLFF. This chain links TRBV6-4 with TRBJ1-4, with 12 bases identical to TRBD1. J gave up 8 bases and V 2 bases, and 3 bases lay outside the gene matches. The CDR3 is 15 residues long. Germline CDR1 reads MRHNA; CDR2 reads SNTAGT.

This sequence joins TRBV7-8 and TRBJ1-4; 7 bases line up with TRBD1. The CDR3 is 15 residues long. V lost 5 bases, J lost 4 bases, and 7 bases stayed unmatched. The germline V gene encodes CDR1 SGHVS and CDR2 FQNEAQ. In DNA form, the CDR3 reads TGTGCCAGCAGCCACACGACAGGGATTAATGAAAAACTGTTTTTT. Its protein product is CASSHTTGINEKLFF. Drawing the rest from reference TRBV7-8 and TRBJ1-4, the complete variable domain is GAGVSQSPRYKVAKRGQDVALRCDPISGHVSLFWYQQALGQGPEFLTYFQNEAQLDKSGLPSDRFFAERPEGSVSTLKIQRTQQEDSAVYLCASSHTTGINEKLFFGSGTQLSVL.

This rearrangement joins TRBV7-8 to TRBJ2-3, with 9 positions matching TRBD2. J was trimmed by 4 bases and V by 5 bases; bases with no gene match: 4. Germline assignment: CDR1 SGHVS and CDR2 FQNEAQ. The CDR3 consists of 14 residues. CDR3 sequence reads: CASSGRTSADTQYF. CDR3 coding DNA: TGTGCCAGCAGCGGGCGGACTAGCGCAGATACGCAGTATTTT.

This clonotype occurred a few times. This chain links TRBV29-1 with TRBJ2-1; possible D gene TRBD1, 5 bases. The CDR3 is made up of 13 amino acids. V shed 4 bases and J shed 6 bases, with 13 bases lying between them. Germline V lookup: CDR1 SQVTM, CDR2 ANQGSEA. The CDR3 is CSVVWQGSNEQFF. For the CDR3, the DNA is TGCAGCGTTGTATGGCAGGGAAGCAATGAGCAGTTCTTC.

The chain is built from TRBV6-2 or TRBV6-3 and TRBJ2-2, with D possibly TRBD2 on 6 matching bases. Trimming left V 5 bases short and J 2 bases short, with 9 bases between. The CDR3 contains 14 residues. Germline V lookup: CDR1 MNHEY, CDR2 SVGEGT. CDR3 amino acids: CASSDTSNTGELFF. CDR3 nucleotide sequence: TGTGCCAGCAGTGATACTAGCAACACCGGGGAGCTGTTTTTT.

The rearrangement uses TRBV6-2 or TRBV6-3 and TRBJ2-4, with D possibly being TRBD1 (5 bases). Trimming removed 5 bases from V and 8 bases from J, with 16 bases in between. Germline V CDR1 and CDR2: MNHEY, SVGEGT. The CDR3 has 14 amino acids. This CDR3 is CASSGQKGVDIQYF. In DNA form, the CDR3 reads TGTGCCAGCAGTGGTCAGAAAGGGGTGGACATTCAGTACTTC.

This clonotype has a handful of counts. This chain uses TRBV5-4 with TRBJ1-6, with D perhaps TRBD1 (6 bases). V gave up 0 bases and J gave up 8 bases, with 9 bases separating them. CDR3 length: 14 residues. CDR1 SGHNT and CDR2 YYREEE come from the germline V gene (reference sequence). CDR3 DNA: TGTGCCAGCAGCTTGGGGAGGGGGGATTCACCCCTCCACTTT. Protein: CASSLGRGDSPLHF.

The V call is TRBV30, the J call TRBJ1-6; D is unclear. From germline, CDR1 is GTSNPN and CDR2 SVGIG (reference sequence). The V end lost 4 bases, the J end lost 0 bases, and 7 bases lay between the germline ends. The CDR3 sequence is 14 residues long. CDR3 bases: TGTGCCTGGACCGGGAGCTCCTATAATTCACCCCTCCACTTT. Protein product: CAWTGSSYNSPLHF. Complete variable domain (other parts from reference TRBV30 and TRBJ1-6): SQTIHQWPATLVQPVGSPLSLECTVEGTSNPNLYWYRQAAGRGLQLLFYSVGIGQISSEVPQNLSASRPQDRQFILSSKKLLLSDSGFYLCAWTGSSYNSPLHFGNGTRLTVT.

This clonotype has just one count. The chain employs TRBV5-4 and TRBJ2-1; TRBD2 aligns across 14 bases. The CDR3 loop spans 17 amino acids. CDR1 is SGHNT, CDR2 YYREEE, per germline (reference sequence). Trimming removed 0 bases from V and 4 bases from J; junction bases left unmatched: 3. The CDR3 loop reads CASSLGLAGGLYNEQFF. As DNA, the CDR3 is TGTGCCAGCAGCTTGGGACTAGCGGGAGGGTTATACAATGAGCAGTTCTTC.

This CDR3 reads CASSLDRGADTQYF. Written as DNA, the CDR3 is TGTGCCAGCTCTTTGGACAGGGGGGCAGATACGCAGTATTTT. The rearrangement uses TRBV6-2 or TRBV6-3 and TRBJ2-3, with 10 bases aligning to TRBD1. CDR3 length equals 14 residues. With 8 bases clipped from V and 4 bases from J, the junction kept 6 bases outside the gene matches. Germline CDR1 is MNHEY and CDR2 is SVGEGT.